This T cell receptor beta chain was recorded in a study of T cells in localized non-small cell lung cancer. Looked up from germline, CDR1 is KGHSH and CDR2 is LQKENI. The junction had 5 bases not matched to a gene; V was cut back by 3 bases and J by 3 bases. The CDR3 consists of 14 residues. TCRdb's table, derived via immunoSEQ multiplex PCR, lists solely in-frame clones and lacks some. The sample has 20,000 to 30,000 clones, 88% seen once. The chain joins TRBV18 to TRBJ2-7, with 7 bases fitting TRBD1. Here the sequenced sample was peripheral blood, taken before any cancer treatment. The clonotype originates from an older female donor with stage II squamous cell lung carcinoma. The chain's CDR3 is CASSPATGDYEQYF. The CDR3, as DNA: TGTGCCAGCTCACCCGCAACAGGGGACTACGAGCAGTACTTC.